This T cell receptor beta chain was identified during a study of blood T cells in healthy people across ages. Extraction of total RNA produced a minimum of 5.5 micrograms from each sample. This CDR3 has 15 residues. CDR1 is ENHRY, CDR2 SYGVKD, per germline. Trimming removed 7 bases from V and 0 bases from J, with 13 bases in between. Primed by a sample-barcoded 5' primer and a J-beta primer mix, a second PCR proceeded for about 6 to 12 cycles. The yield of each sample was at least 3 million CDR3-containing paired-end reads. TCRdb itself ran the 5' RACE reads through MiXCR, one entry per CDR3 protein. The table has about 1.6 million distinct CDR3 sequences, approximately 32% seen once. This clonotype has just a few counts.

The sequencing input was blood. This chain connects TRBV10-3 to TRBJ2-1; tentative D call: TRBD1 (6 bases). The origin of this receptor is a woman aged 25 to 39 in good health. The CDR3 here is CAITGQPSSYNEQFF. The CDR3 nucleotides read TGTGCCATCACGGGACAACCGAGCTCCTACAATGAGCAGTTCTTC.